This T cell receptor beta chain appears in the sequencing data of a study of response to subunit inactivated influenza vaccine. The study, taken as a whole, reports: Few additional T cells are recruited per seasonal influenza vaccination, authors suggested.

From germline, CDR1 is MNHGY and CDR2 SVAAGI. V was pared by 5 bases and J by 2 bases, with 10 bases of the junction left unmatched. This CDR3 is built from 16 residues. Using its own MiXCR run on the RT-PCR reads, TCRdb lists one record per CDR3 protein. This repertoire shows hundreds of thousands of distinct CDR3 sequences, 10% to 15% found once; its top ten account for roughly 10%. Comments on this clonotype: Its specificity is not known.

V is TRBV6-9 and J is TRBJ2-7, with TRBD1 identical over 9 bases. The specimen was PBMCs from blood, collected on the day of vaccination. This sequence originates from a man between 50 and 59 years old who received an inactivated influenza vaccine. The CDR3 bases are TGTGCCAGCAGTCCCCACCGGGACAGGGATACCTACGAGCAGTACTTC. Protein: CASSPHRDRDTYEQYF.